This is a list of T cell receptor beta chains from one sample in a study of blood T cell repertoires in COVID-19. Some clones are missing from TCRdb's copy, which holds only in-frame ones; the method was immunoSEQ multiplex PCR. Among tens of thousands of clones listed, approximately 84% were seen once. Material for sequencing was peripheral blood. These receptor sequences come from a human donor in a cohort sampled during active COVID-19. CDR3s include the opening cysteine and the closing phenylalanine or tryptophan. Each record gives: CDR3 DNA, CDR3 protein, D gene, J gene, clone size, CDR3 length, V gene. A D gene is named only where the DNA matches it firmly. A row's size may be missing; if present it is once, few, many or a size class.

DNA: TGTGCCAGCAGCTTGATGACGACAGGGAAGAGCTACACCTTC
CDR3: CASSLMTTGKSYTF
D: TRBD1
J: TRBJ1-2
size: .
length: 14
V: TRBV5-4

DNA: TGTGCCAGCAGCTTGTTAGCGGGGGGCAACCAAGAGACCCAGTACTTC
CDR3: CASSLLAGGNQETQYF
D: TRBD2
J: TRBJ2-5
size: .
length: 16
V: TRBV5-6

DNA: TGTGCCAGCACCGCCGAGGAGGGGCCGAACACCGGGGAGCTGTTTTTT
CDR3: CASTAEEGPNTGELFF
D: .
J: TRBJ2-2
size: .
length: 16
V: TRBV2

DNA: TGTGCCAGCAGTGTAGCGACAGGGACCACCGGGGAGCTGTTTTTT
CDR3: CASSVATGTTGELFF
D: TRBD1
J: TRBJ2-2
size: .
length: 15
V: TRBV6-1

DNA: TGTGCCAGCAGCCCGGGTAATAGCAATCAGCCCCAGCATTTT
CDR3: CASSPGNSNQPQHF
D: .
J: TRBJ1-5
size: once
length: 14
V: TRBV7-9

DNA: TGTGCCAGCAGCTTGTATAGTCAGCCCCAGCATTTT
CDR3: CASSLYSQPQHF
D: .
J: TRBJ1-5
size: .
length: 12
V: TRBV5-6

DNA: TGTGCCACGGGGAGCTTCACTAACTATGGCTACACCTTC
CDR3: CATGSFTNYGYTF
D: .
J: TRBJ1-2
size: once
length: 13
V: TRBV6-6

DNA: TGTGCCACCAGTGATCCTTCGGACAGGGCCTACGAGCAGTACTTC
CDR3: CATSDPSDRAYEQYF
D: TRBD1
J: TRBJ2-7
size: once
length: 15
V: TRBV24-1

DNA: TGTGCCAGCAGGAGTTCTCCGGGACAGGGGGGGGCAGATACGCAGTATTTT
CDR3: CASRSSPGQGGADTQYF
D: TRBD1
J: TRBJ2-3
size: .
length: 17
V: TRBV25-1

DNA: TGCGCCAGCAGCCCAGGACAGGGGTGGACTGAAGCTTTCTTT
CDR3: CASSPGQGWTEAFF
D: TRBD1
J: TRBJ1-1
size: .
length: 14
V: TRBV4-1

DNA: TGCGCCAGCAGCCAAGATCCCCAGGGAGGCACTGAAGCTTTCTTT
CDR3: CASSQDPQGGTEAFF
D: .
J: TRBJ1-1
size: .
length: 15
V: TRBV4-3

DNA: TGTGCCAGCAGCCTCGTCGACAGGGACCATGAGCAGTTCTTC
CDR3: CASSLVDRDHEQFF
D: TRBD1
J: TRBJ2-1
size: .
length: 14
V: TRBV3-1/TRBV3-2

DNA: TGTGCCAGCAGCCTCCCCGCAGGGACTAGCGGGGGGATAGAGACCCAGTACTTC
CDR3: CASSLPAGTSGGIETQYF
D: TRBD2
J: TRBJ2-5
size: .
length: 18
V: TRBV7-2

DNA: TGTGCCAGCAGTCCCGCAGGGGGGTCACCCCTCCACTTT
CDR3: CASSPAGGSPLHF
D: TRBD1
J: TRBJ1-6
size: few
length: 13
V: TRBV6-5

DNA: TGTGCCAGCAGTTACACTCATAATTCACCCCTCCACTTT
CDR3: CASSYTHNSPLHF
D: .
J: TRBJ1-6
size: .
length: 13
V: TRBV6-5

DNA: TGTGCCAGCAGCTTACCGGGACAGGGTGATGGCTACACCTTC
CDR3: CASSLPGQGDGYTF
D: TRBD1
J: TRBJ1-2
size: .
length: 14
V: TRBV5-8